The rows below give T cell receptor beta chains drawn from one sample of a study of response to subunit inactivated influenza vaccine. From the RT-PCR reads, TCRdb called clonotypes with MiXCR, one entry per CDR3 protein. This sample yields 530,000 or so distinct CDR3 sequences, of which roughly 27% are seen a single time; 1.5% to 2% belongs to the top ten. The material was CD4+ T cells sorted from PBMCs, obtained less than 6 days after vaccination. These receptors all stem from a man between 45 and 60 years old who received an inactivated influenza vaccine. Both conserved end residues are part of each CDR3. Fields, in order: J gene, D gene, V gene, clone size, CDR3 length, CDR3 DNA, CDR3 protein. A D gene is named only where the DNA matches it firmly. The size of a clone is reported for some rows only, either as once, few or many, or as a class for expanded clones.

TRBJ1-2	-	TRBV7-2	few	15	TGTGCCAGCAGCTTAGCATCGGGGGTGCGTTATGGCTACACCTTC	CASSLASGVRYGYTF
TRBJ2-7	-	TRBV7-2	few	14	TGTGCCAGCAGCTCGGCGGTCCACATCGGCGAGCAGTACTTC	CASSSAVHIGEQYF
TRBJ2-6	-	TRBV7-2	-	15	TGTGCCAGCAGTTTTACCAGCTCTGGGGCCAACGTCCTGACTTTC	CASSFTSSGANVLTF
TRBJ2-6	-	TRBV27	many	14	TGTGCCAGCAGAGAGAGCTCTGGGGCCAACGTCCTGACTTTC	CASRESSGANVLTF
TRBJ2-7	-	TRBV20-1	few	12	TGCAGTGCTAGTCGGGGGGCACGGGAGCAGTACTTC	CSASRGAREQYF
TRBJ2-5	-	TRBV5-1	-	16	TGCGCCAGCAGCTCTACTGGCACAGGGTGGTCGGAGACCCAGTACTTC	CASSSTGTGWSETQYF
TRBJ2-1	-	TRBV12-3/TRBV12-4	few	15	TGTGCCAGCGGGAGGGCAGGGGGGTCCTACAATGAGCAGTTCTTC	CASGRAGGSYNEQFF
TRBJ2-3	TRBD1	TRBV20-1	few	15	TGCAGTGCTAGATCGGGACAGATCGTTACAGATACGCAGTATTTT	CSARSGQIVTDTQYF
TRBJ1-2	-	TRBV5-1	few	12	TGCGCCAGCGCATCGGGGAGCTATGGCTACACCTTC	CASASGSYGYTF
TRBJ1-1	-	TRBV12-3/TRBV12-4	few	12	TGTGCCAGCAGTACGGGTGTCACTGAAGCTTTCTTT	CASSTGVTEAFF
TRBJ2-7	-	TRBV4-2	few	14	TGTGCCAGCAGCCAAGTGCCTTCTGGCGGCGAGCAGTACTTC	CASSQVPSGGEQYF
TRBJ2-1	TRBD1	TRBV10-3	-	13	TGTGCCATCAGTGGGACAGGGGACCATGAGCAGTTCTTC	CAISGTGDHEQFF
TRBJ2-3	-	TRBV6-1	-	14	TGTGCCAGCAGGACGACTTGGGACACAGATACGCAGTATTTT	CASRTTWDTDTQYF
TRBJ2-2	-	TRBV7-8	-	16	TGTGCCAGCAGCTCGGGATGGGGGCAGAACACCGGGGAGCTGTTTTTT	CASSSGWGQNTGELFF
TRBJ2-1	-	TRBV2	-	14	TGTGCCAGCAGTGAAGATAGGGGCCGGAATGAGCAGTTCTTC	CASSEDRGRNEQFF
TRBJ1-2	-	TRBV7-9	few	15	TGTGCCAGCAGCTTACAAGGGGCCGGAGTCTATGGCTACACCTTC	CASSLQGAGVYGYTF
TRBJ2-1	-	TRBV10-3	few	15	TGTGCCATCAGTGAGTCGAACACTGGCTACAATGAGCAGTTCTTC	CAISESNTGYNEQFF
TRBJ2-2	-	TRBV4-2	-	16	TGTGCCAGCAGCCAAGCCCTTGGCAGCGACACCGGGGAGCTGTTTTTT	CASSQALGSDTGELFF
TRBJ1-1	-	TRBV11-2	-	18	TGTGCCAGCAGCTCGTCGTACAGGGCCCCGCGGGGGAGCTCTGAAGCTTTCTTT	CASSSSYRAPRGSSEAFF
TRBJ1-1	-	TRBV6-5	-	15	TGTGCCAGCAGTTACTCGCGTAACGGGAACACTGAAGCTTTCTTT	CASSYSRNGNTEAFF
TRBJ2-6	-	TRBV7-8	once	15	TGTGCCAGCAGCTTAAAGCCTTCTGGGGCCAACGTCCTGACTTTC	CASSLKPSGANVLTF
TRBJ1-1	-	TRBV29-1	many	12	TGCAGCGTTGACGACGGACACACTGAAGCTTTCTTT	CSVDDGHTEAFF
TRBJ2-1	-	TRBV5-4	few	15	TGTGCCAGCAGCTTGGACAGGAGGACCTACAATGAGCAGTTCTTC	CASSLDRRTYNEQFF
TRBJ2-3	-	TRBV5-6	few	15	TGTGCCAGCAGCTTGGATCCAGGGCGGGCAGATACGCAGTATTTT	CASSLDPGRADTQYF
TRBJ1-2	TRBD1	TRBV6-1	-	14	TGTGCCAGTGGGGACAGGGATGGCCGGCGGGGCTACACCTTC	CASGDRDGRRGYTF
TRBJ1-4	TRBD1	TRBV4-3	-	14	TGCGCCAGCAGCCAAGGACAGGGGAATGAAAAACTGTTTTTT	CASSQGQGNEKLFF
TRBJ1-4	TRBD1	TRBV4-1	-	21	TGCGCCAGCAGCCAAGTCCCGTTAGCGGGGGACAGGGTAGGTCGGTATGAAAAACTGTTTTTT	CASSQVPLAGDRVGRYEKLFF
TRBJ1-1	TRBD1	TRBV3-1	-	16	TGTGCCAGCAGCCAGACCGGGACAGGGGGGCGCACTGAAGCTTTCTTT	CASSQTGTGGRTEAFF
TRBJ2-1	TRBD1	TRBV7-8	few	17	TGTGCCAGCAGACGTATCCCTGGAACAGGGGTTAGCAATGAGCAGTTCTTC	CASRRIPGTGVSNEQFF
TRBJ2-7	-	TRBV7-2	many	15	TGTGCCAGCGTTACCGGGACCTGGAGCTCCTACGAGCAGTACTTC	CASVTGTWSSYEQYF
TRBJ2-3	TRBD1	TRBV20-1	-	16	TGCAGTGCTAGGACGTCCAGGGGGCGCCGCACAGATACGCAGTATTTT	CSARTSRGRRTDTQYF
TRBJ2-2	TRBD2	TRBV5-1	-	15	TGCGCCAGCAGCCAACTAGCGGGAGTGTCCGGGGAGCTGTTTTTT	CASSQLAGVSGELFF
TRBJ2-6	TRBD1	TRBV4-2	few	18	TGTGCCAGCAGCCGCGATTTGGGGCAGGGGGCTGGGGCCAACGTCCTGACTTTC	CASSRDLGQGAGANVLTF
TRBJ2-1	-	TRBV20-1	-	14	TGCAGTGCAAAGGAGGGCCTAAACCGTGGTGAGCAGTTCTTC	CSAKEGLNRGEQFF
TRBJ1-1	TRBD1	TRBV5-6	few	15	TGTGCCAGCAGCCCCATCGACAGGGGCAACACTGAAGCTTTCTTT	CASSPIDRGNTEAFF
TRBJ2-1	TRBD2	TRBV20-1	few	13	TGCATGACTAGCGGACATGCCTACAATGAGCAGTTCTTC	CMTSGHAYNEQFF
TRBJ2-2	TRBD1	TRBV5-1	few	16	TGCGCCAGCAGCTTGGCAGGCAGGGGGCAAACCGGGGAGCTGTTTTTT	CASSLAGRGQTGELFF
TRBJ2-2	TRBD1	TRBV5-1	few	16	TGCGCCAGCAGCTTCCCGACAGGGCAAAACACCGGGGAGCTGTTTTTT	CASSFPTGQNTGELFF
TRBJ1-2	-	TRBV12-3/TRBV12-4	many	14	TGTGCCAGCAGTTTAGCGCTTGGGAACTATGGCTACACCTTC	CASSLALGNYGYTF
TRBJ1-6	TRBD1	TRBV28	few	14	TGTGCCAGCAGTTTATCTGACAGGGTCTCACCCCTCCACTTT	CASSLSDRVSPLHF
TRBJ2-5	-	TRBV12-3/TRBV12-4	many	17	TGTGCCAGCAGTTACGCGTGGCCAGACGTATACCAAGAGACCCAGTACTTC	CASSYAWPDVYQETQYF
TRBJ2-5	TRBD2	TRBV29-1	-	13	TGCAGCGTGGTAGCGGGTACCGACGAGACCCAGTACTTC	CSVVAGTDETQYF
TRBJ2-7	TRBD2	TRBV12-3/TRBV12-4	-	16	TGTGCCAGCAGCGTAGGACTAGCGGGAACTATCCACGAGCAGTACTTC	CASSVGLAGTIHEQYF
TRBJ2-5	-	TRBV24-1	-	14	TGTGCCACCAGTGCCCCAGGGTTTGAAGAGACCCAGTACTTC	CATSAPGFEETQYF
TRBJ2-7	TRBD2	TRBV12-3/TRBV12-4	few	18	TGTGCCAGCAGTTCTGGGACCTCGAGCTCTAGCGGGTCGTATGAGCAGTACTTC	CASSSGTSSSSGSYEQYF
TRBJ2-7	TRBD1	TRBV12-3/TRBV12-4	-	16	TGTGCCAGCAGACTTGGACAGGGGGCCAATTCCGACGAGCAGTACTTC	CASRLGQGANSDEQYF
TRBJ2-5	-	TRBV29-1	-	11	TGCGGGGGGCGGGCAGGGGAGACCCAGTACTTC	CGGRAGETQYF
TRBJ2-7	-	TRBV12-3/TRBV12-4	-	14	TGTGCCAGCAGGTGGGACGGGAATACGCGGGAGCAGTACTTC	CASRWDGNTREQYF
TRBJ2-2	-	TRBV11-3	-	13	TGTGCCAGCAGCCTTACAGGGATCGGGGAGCTGTTTTTT	CASSLTGIGELFF
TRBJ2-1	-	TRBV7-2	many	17	TGTGCCAGCAGCTCACGTCCGACATCGTCCCCCTACAATGAGCAGTTCTTC	CASSSRPTSSPYNEQFF
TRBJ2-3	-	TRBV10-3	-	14	TGTGCCATCAGTCTCCCGGATACCACAGATACGCAGTATTTT	CAISLPDTTDTQYF
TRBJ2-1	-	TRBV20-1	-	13	TGCAGTGCTTATAGGGACTTACACAATGAGCAGTTCTTC	CSAYRDLHNEQFF
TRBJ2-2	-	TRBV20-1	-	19	TGCAGTGCTAGAGAATTGGGGCTAGTCGGGAGCTGGAACACCGGGGAGCTGTTTTTT	CSARELGLVGSWNTGELFF
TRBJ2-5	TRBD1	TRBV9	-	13	TGTGCCAGCAACCCAGGGGGCGCGGAGACCCAGTACTTC	CASNPGGAETQYF
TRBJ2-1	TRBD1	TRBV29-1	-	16	TGCAGCGGGAAAGGAACCGGGACAGGGTTTTTCAATGAGCAGTTCTTC	CSGKGTGTGFFNEQFF